These 26 T cell receptor beta chains originate from one sample sequenced in a study of blood T cell repertoires in COVID-19 (dated by TCRdb to 2018 to 2020). The library relied on the immunoSEQ multiplex PCR assay. TCRdb obtained this table from immuneACCESS and retained in-frame rearrangements with V and J assigned. These tables miss some clones; where compared with another copy, unresolved V genes account for less than half of the shortfall, and the remainder is unexplained. The sample table records roughly 100,000 clones; over 85% of these occur just once. The ten biggest clones cover 4.2% of the sample. Sequenced sample: peripheral blood. The source is a human donor with COVID-19, enrolled during active disease. The donor label of this sample is uncertain.

The chain joins TRBV15 to TRBJ1-5, with TRBD1 as a possible D gene (6 bases). The CDR3 runs to 18 residues. The V end was cut by 0 bases, the J end by 5 bases, with 20 bases between. Germline lookup yields CDR1 LNHNV and CDR2 YYDKDF (reference sequence). The CDR3 region has the DNA TGTGCCACCAGCAGAGACCCACCAGGGGCGGGAGTTTATCAGCCCCAGCATTTT. Protein sequence: CATSRDPPGAGVYQPQHF.

A note on this clone: The junction differs from germline at one of its ends, possibly a read error. The rearrangement links TRBV25-1 to TRBJ1-2; 9 bases line up with TRBD1. This CDR3 spans 13 amino acids. Germline loops: CDR1 MGHDK, CDR2 SYGVNS. The DNA of the CDR3 is TGTGCCAGCAGCCTAACAGGGGGCGTCTCTACTTTCTTC. Protein sequence: CASSLTGGVSTFF.

The rearrangement links TRBV10-3 to TRBJ2-1, with 9 nucleotides matching TRBD1. This CDR3 comprises 17 residues. V lost 5 bases to trimming and J lost 1 base; unmatched junction nucleotides: 9. Germline V gives CDR1 ENHRY, CDR2 SYGVKD. In DNA form, the CDR3 reads TGTGCCATCAGTTCAAGTGGAGGGACAGGGTCCTACAATGAGCAGTTCTTC. This translates into CAISSSGGTGSYNEQFF.

The V call is TRBV27, the J call TRBJ1-6; D is possibly TRBD1 (5 bases). In germline, CDR1 is MNHEY, CDR2 SMNVEV (reference sequence). The CDR3 sequence is 14 residues long. Trimming removed 4 bases from V and 7 bases from J, with 11 bases in between. This chain's CDR3 is CASSYGTLNSPLHF. Written as DNA, the CDR3 is TGTGCCAGCAGTTACGGGACTCTGAATTCACCCCTCCACTTT.

The J gene is TRBJ2-3, the V gene TRBV6-6, with unresolved D. Germline V gives CDR1 MNHNY, CDR2 SVGAGI (reference sequence). V lost 6 bases to trimming and J lost 3 bases, with 4 bases between them. This CDR3 has 11 amino acids. CDR3 sequence: CASSQTDTQYF. The CDR3, as DNA: TGTGCCAGCAGCCAGACAGATACGCAGTATTTT.

The chain has TRBV28 and TRBJ2-5; weak D call: TRBD2 (6 bases). There are 13 residues in the CDR3. Deletions cut 7 bases from V and 3 bases from J, with 12 bases between. The germline CDR1 and CDR2 sequences are MDHEN and SYDVKM. The CDR3 region has the DNA TGTGCCAGCATCCCCGGGAGAGAAGAGACCCAGTACTTC. This translates into CASIPGREETQYF.

The chain employs TRBV4-1 and TRBJ2-3, with no clear D. The length of the CDR3 is 13 residues. V lost 5 bases and J lost 1, with 7 bases in between. CDR1 MGHRA and CDR2 YSYEKL come from the germline V gene. CDR3 DNA sequence: TGCGCCAGCAGCAGCACAGGCACAGATACGCAGTATTTT. As protein: CASSSTGTDTQYF.

The CDR3 bases are TGTGCCAGTAGTAGGAGGCAGAGCCAAGAGACCCAGTACTTC. Translating gives CASSRRQSQETQYF. The gene calls are TRBV19 and TRBJ2-5; a possible D gene is TRBD2 (5 bases). The ends were cut back, 4 bases at V and 1 base at J, with 10 bases in the middle. Germline CDR1 reads LNHDA; CDR2 reads SQIVND (reference sequence). The CDR3 has 14 residues. Together with reference TRBV19 and TRBJ2-5, the CDR3 gives the full variable domain: DGGITQSPKYLFRKEGQNVTLSCEQNLNHDAMYWYRQDPGQGLRLIYYSQIVNDFQKGDIAEGYSVSREKKESFPLTVTSAQKNPTAFYLCASSRRQSQETQYFGPGTRLLVL.

This clone was observed a handful of times. The CDR3 DNA follows: TGCAGCGTTGAAGGGGTTAACAGCGGGAACGGCTACACCTTC. Residues: CSVEGVNSGNGYTF. The chain employs TRBV29-1 and TRBJ1-2; the D is unclear. The V end was cut by 1 base, the J end by 8 bases, with 17 bases between. The length of the CDR3 is 14 residues. Germline V CDR1 and CDR2: SQVTM, ANQGSEA.

This chain uses TRBV29-1 with TRBJ2-3; 11 nucleotides align to TRBD2. CDR1 and CDR2 from the germline V gene are SQVTM and ANQGSEA. The trim removed 0 bases at V and 5 bases at J, leaving 7 bases unmatched. The CDR3 covers 16 residues. The CDR3, as DNA: TGCAGCGTTGAAGATCCCCTAGCGGGGGGTGGAGATACGCAGTATTTT. Its translation: CSVEDPLAGGGDTQYF.

The chain recombines TRBV10-3 with TRBJ1-5; 7 nucleotides match TRBD1. The CDR3 has 16 amino acids. With 0 bases clipped from V and 8 bases from J, the junction kept 10 bases outside the gene matches. CDR1 ENHRY and CDR2 SYGVKD come from the germline V gene. The CDR3 here is CAISESWVRGTEPQHF. The CDR3 bases are TGTGCCATCAGTGAGTCGTGGGTCAGGGGGACAGAGCCCCAGCATTTT.

This clone was seen just once. V and J are TRBV5-4 and TRBJ2-7; 10 positions agree with TRBD2. V shed 4 bases and J 2 bases; nucleotides not matched to a gene: 9. The germline V gene has CDR1 SGHNT and CDR2 YYREEE (reference sequence). The CDR3 is made up of 16 amino acids. CDR3 amino acids: CASSKKRGGSAYEQYF. The CDR3 nucleotides are TGTGCCAGCAGCAAAAAGCGGGGGGGGTCTGCCTACGAGCAGTACTTC.

The chain recombines TRBV9 with TRBJ1-1; possible D gene TRBD1, 5 bases. The CDR3 contains 16 residues. Germline loops: CDR1 SGDLS, CDR2 YYNGEE. Trimming removed 3 bases from V and 3 bases from J, with 18 bases in between. In nucleotides, the CDR3 is TGTGCCAGCAGCGAGGGCCTCGGAGGGGCATACACTGAAGCTTTCTTT. Translation: CASSEGLGGAYTEAFF.

The rearrangement uses TRBV3-1 (or the pseudogene TRBV3-2) and TRBJ2-6, with D perhaps matching TRBD2 (6 bases). The germline V and J ends were trimmed by 3 bases and 4 bases, with 13 bases remaining between them. Germline CDR1 reads LGHDT; CDR2 reads YNNKEL (reference sequence). CDR3 length: 16 residues. CDR3 nucleotide sequence: TGTGCCAGCAGCCAGCAGGGACTCTACGGGGCCAACGTCCTGACTTTC. Translated, it gives CASSQQGLYGANVLTF.

V gene TRBV28 combines with J gene TRBJ1-5; D is perhaps TRBD1 (5 bases). The CDR3 sequence is 13 residues long. Germline CDR1 is MDHEN and CDR2 is SYDVKM. With 11 bases removed from V and 7 bases from J, the gap between germline ends came to 18 bases. CDR3 region: CAAGEVAWQPQHF. In nucleotides, the CDR3 is TGTGCCGCGGGGGAGGTCGCGTGGCAGCCCCAGCATTTT.

The genes are TRBV7-9 and TRBJ2-1; 7 bases fit TRBD2. Looked up from germline, CDR1 is SEHNR and CDR2 is FQNEAQ (reference sequence). This CDR3 comprises 15 residues. The V gene end was trimmed by 5 bases and the J gene end by 4 bases; junction bases not matched to a gene: 8. The CDR3 nucleotides read TGTGCCAGCAGCCCGAGAGGGGACTATTACAATGAGCAGTTCTTC. It encodes CASSPRGDYYNEQFF.

V is TRBV11-2 and J is TRBJ1-2; D is unresolved. Between the trimmed V and J ends, which lost 1 base and 5 bases, there was a span of 11 bases. CDR1 and CDR2 from the germline V gene are SGHAT and FQNNGV. The CDR3 totals 14 residues. This CDR3 reads CASSLVRSPYGYTF. The CDR3 DNA follows: TGTGCCAGCAGCTTAGTGCGGTCGCCGTATGGCTACACCTTC.

This sequence joins TRBV19 and TRBJ2-2; 9 positions match TRBD1. The CDR3 totals 16 residues. The germline CDR1 and CDR2 sequences are LNHDA and SQIVND (reference sequence). The ends lost 4 bases at V and 5 bases at J; junction bases unmatched: 8. The CDR3 coding sequence is TGTGCCAGTAGTACTCGGACAGGGGAGAGGACCGGGGAGCTGTTTTTT. Translated: CASSTRTGERTGELFF.

This CDR3 reads CSVARLAEYNEQFF. CDR3 nucleotide sequence: TGCAGCGTTGCAAGACTAGCGGAATACAATGAGCAGTTCTTC. The rearrangement links TRBV29-1 to TRBJ2-1; TRBD2 agrees at 9 bases. Losses at the gene ends were 4 bases for V and 4 bases for J; bases not matched to a gene: 5. Germline values: CDR1 SQVTM, CDR2 ANQGSEA. This CDR3 spans 14 amino acids.

Here the CDR3 DNA reads TGTGCCGGCGCGGACTCAGGGGCAAATTCACCCCTCCACTTT. Its protein is CAGADSGANSPLHF. The chain joins TRBV28 to TRBJ1-6; tentative D call: TRBD1 (6 bases). The V gene lost 11 bases and the J gene lost 7 bases, with 18 bases spanning the gap. This CDR3 has 14 residues. Germline CDR1 is MDHEN and CDR2 is SYDVKM. Full variable domain (outside the CDR3, taken from reference TRBV28 and TRBJ1-6): DVKVTQSSRYLVKRTGEKVFLECVQDMDHENMFWYRQDPGLGLRLIYFSYDVKMKEKGDIPEGYSVSREKKERFSLILESASTNQTSMYLCAGADSGANSPLHFGNGTRLTVT.

This chain uses TRBV12-3 or TRBV12-4 with TRBJ1-1; 8 nucleotides match TRBD1. The CDR3 runs 13 residues. V lost 2 bases to trimming and J lost 5 bases; unmatched junction nucleotides: 1. The CDR3 coding sequence is TGTGCCAGCAGTTTACACAGGGGGACTGAAGCTTTCTTT. It specifies CASSLHRGTEAFF.

The rearrangement joins TRBV11-2 to TRBJ1-3; D is unclear. CDR3 length: 14 residues. With 8 bases removed from V and 0 bases from J, the gap between germline ends came to 11 bases. CDR1 and CDR2 (germline): SGHAT, FQNNGV. The CDR3 spells CASGYWSSGNTIYF. CDR3 DNA sequence: TGTGCCAGCGGTTACTGGAGCTCTGGAAACACCATATATTTT.

The chain uses TRBV7-2 and TRBJ1-6; maybe TRBD1 (6 bases). V lost 7 bases and J 10 bases, leaving 23 bases between the germline ends. The germline V gene has CDR1 SGHTA and CDR2 FQGNSA. This CDR3 is built from 16 residues. CDR3 coding DNA: TGTGCCAGCAACCTAAGGGGGGGGCAAACGGCGTCACCCCTCCACTTT. It yields the protein CASNLRGGQTASPLHF.

The chain couples TRBV6-1 to TRBJ2-7; D ambiguous. This CDR3 contains 13 residues. CDR1 is MNHNS, CDR2 SASEGT, per germline. V was shortened by 1 base and J by 1 base, with 5 bases between the two germline ends. CDR3: CASSEGGSYEQYF. The DNA of the CDR3 is TGTGCCAGCAGTGAAGGCGGTTCCTACGAGCAGTACTTC.

In its sample, this clone was seen a few times. The chain couples TRBV30 to TRBJ2-1; D is possibly TRBD2 (6 bases). CDR1 and CDR2 (germline): GTSNPN, SVGIG (reference sequence). Trimming took off 8 bases at V and 4 bases at J, with 12 bases between the two ends. This CDR3 is 12 amino acids long. The CDR3: CATSYSYNEQFF. The CDR3 DNA sequence: TGTGCCACTAGCTACTCGTACAATGAGCAGTTCTTC.

The CDR3 DNA follows: TGTGCCAGCAGCTTGGAAGGAGCTCGGAACTATGGCTACACCTTC. Encoded protein: CASSLEGARNYGYTF. The V gene is TRBV5-4, the J gene TRBJ1-2; D is unclear. The CDR3 has 15 residues. Deletions cut 0 bases from V and 2 bases from J, with 11 bases between. In germline, CDR1 is SGHNT, CDR2 YYREEE (reference sequence).